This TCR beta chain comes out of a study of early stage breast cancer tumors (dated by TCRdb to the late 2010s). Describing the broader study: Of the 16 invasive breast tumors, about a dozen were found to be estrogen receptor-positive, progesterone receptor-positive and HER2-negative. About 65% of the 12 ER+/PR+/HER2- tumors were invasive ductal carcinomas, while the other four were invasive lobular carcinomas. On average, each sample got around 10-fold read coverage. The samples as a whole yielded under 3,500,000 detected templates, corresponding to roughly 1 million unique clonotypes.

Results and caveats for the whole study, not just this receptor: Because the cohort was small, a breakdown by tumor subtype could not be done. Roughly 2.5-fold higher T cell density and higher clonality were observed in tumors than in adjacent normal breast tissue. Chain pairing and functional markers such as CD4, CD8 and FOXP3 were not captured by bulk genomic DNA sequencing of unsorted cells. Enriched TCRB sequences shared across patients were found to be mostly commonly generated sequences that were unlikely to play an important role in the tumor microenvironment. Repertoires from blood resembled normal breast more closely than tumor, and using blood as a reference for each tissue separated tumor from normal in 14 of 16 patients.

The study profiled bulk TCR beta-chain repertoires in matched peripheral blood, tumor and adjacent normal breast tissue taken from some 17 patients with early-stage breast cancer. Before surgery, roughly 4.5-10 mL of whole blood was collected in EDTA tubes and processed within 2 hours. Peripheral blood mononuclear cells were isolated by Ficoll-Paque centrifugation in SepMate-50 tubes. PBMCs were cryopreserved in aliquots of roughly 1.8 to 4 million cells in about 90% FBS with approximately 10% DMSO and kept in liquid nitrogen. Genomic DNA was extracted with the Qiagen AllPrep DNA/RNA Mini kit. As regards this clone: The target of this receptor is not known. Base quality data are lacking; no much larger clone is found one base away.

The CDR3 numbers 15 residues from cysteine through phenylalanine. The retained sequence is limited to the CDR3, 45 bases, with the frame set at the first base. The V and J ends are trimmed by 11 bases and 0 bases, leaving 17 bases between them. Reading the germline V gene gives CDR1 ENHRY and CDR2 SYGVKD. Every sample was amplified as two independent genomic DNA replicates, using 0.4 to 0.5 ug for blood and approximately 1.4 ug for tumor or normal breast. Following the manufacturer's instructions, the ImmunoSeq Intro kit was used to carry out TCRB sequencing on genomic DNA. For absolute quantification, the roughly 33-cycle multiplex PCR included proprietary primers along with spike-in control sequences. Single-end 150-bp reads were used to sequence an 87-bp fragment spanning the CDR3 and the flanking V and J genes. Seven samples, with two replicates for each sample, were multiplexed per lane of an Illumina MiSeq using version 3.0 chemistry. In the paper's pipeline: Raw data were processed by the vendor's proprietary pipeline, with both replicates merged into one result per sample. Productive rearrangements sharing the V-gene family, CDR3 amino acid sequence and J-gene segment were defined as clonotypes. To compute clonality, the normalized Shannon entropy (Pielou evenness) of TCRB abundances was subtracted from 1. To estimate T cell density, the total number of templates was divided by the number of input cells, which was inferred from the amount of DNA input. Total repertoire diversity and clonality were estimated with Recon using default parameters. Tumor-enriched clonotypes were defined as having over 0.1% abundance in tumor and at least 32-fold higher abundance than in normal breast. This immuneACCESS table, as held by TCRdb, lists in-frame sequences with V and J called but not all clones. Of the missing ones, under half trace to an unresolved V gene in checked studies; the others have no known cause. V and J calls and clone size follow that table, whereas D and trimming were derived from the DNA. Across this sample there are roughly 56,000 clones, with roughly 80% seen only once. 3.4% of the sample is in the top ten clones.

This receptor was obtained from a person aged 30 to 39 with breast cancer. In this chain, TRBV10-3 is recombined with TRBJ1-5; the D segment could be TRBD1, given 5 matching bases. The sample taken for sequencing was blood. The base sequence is TGTGCCTCGCCCCTAACAGGATATAGCAATCAGCCCCAGCATTTT. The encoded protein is CASPLTGYSNQPQHF.